Below, 14 T cell receptor beta chains from the same sample are listed, as sequenced in a study of blood T cell repertoires in COVID-19 (dated by TCRdb to between 2020 and 2021). The receptor library was made with the immunoSEQ multiplex PCR assay. TCRdb obtained this table from immuneACCESS and retained in-frame rearrangements with V and J assigned. These tables miss some clones; where compared with another copy, unresolved V genes account for less than half of the shortfall, and the remainder is unexplained. The sample contains about 280,000 clones, roughly 86% of them found a single time. About 8.6% of the sample belongs to the ten largest clones. The source material was peripheral blood. The source of these receptors is a man in his forties with active or convalescent COVID-19.

The chain has TRBV9 and TRBJ1-1; 7 nucleotides agree with TRBD1. With 0 bases clipped from V and 8 bases from J, the junction kept 10 bases outside the gene matches. Per the germline V gene, CDR1 is SGDLS and CDR2 is YYNGEE. CDR3 length: 15 residues. The CDR3 loop is CASSVEGPGQLEAFF. CDR3 bases: TGTGCCAGCAGCGTAGAGGGTCCGGGACAGCTGGAAGCTTTCTTT.

J is TRBJ1-2 and V is TRBV7-9; D may be TRBD1 (6 bases). This CDR3 is built from 15 residues. V shed 4 bases and J shed 4 bases, with 16 bases lying between them. Germline assignment: CDR1 SEHNR and CDR2 FQNEAQ (reference sequence). This CDR3 reads CASSSARGGPYGYTF. CDR3 bases: TGTGCCAGCAGCTCCGCTCGGGGGGGGCCCTATGGCTACACCTTC.

This clone came up a few times. This rearrangement joins TRBV5-4 to TRBJ2-4, with 8 bases that match TRBD1. Trimming took 3 bases from V and 8 from J; bases not matched to a gene: 4. This CDR3 comprises 13 residues. Looked up from germline, CDR1 is SGHNT and CDR2 is YYREEE (reference sequence). CDR3 sequence reads: CASSSPQGDIQYF. CDR3 nucleotides: TGTGCCAGCAGCTCACCACAGGGGGACATTCAGTACTTC.

This chain uses TRBV7-9 with TRBJ2-5; a possible D gene is TRBD1 (5 bases). Trimming cost V 3 bases and J 3 bases, with 8 bases left between them. The CDR3 spans 13 residues. Germline CDR1 SEHNR, CDR2 FQNEAQ (reference sequence). CDR3 sequence reads: CASSFDSKETQYF. CDR3 nucleotide sequence: TGTGCCAGCAGCTTCGACAGTAAAGAGACCCAGTACTTC.

The CDR3 is CATMVESKPSFYGYTF. The CDR3 DNA is TGTGCCACAATGGTTGAGTCTAAACCCTCATTCTATGGCTACACCTTC. The V and J genes are TRBV19 and TRBJ1-2; D is unclear. The CDR3 length is 16 residues. Germline V gene sequence: CDR1 LNHDA, CDR2 SQIVND (reference sequence). V lost 10 bases to trimming and J lost 4 bases, with 25 bases between them.

There are a few counts of this clone. CDR3 loop: CASSLIPGGPEAEQFF. The CDR3 bases are TGTGCCAGCAGCTTAATCCCAGGAGGGCCGGAAGCTGAGCAGTTCTTC. The chain combines TRBV7-3 with TRBJ2-1; a possible D gene is TRBD2 (6 bases). CDR1 is SGHTA, CDR2 FQGTGA, per germline. This CDR3 comprises 16 residues. Trimming took 1 base from V and 9 from J, leaving 19 bases between them.

The chain joins TRBV3-1 (or the pseudogene TRBV3-2) to TRBJ2-5; 7 bases are a match to TRBD2. The V and J ends lost 4 bases and 4 bases, in that order; junction bases with no gene match: 6. Germline CDR1 reads LGHDT; CDR2 reads YNNKEL (reference sequence). The CDR3 extends over 14 amino acids. CDR3 protein: CASSPGTTRETQYF. CDR3 DNA sequence: TGTGCCAGCAGCCCCGGGACTACCCGAGAGACCCAGTACTTC.

The J gene is TRBJ1-2, the V gene TRBV7-6, with TRBD1 identical over 7 bases. CDR3 size: 14 residues. With 1 base clipped from V and 5 bases from J, the junction kept 4 bases outside the gene matches. Germline CDR1 is SGHVS and CDR2 is FNYEAQ. The CDR3 sequence: CASSLVEGAYGYTF. CDR3 bases: TGTGCCAGCAGCTTAGTAGAGGGGGCATATGGCTACACCTTC.

V is TRBV27 and J is TRBJ1-2; D gene uncertain. CDR1 is MNHEY, CDR2 SMNVEV, per germline (reference sequence). Trimming left V 5 bases short and J 8 bases short, with 18 bases between. The CDR3 extends over 14 amino acids. Written as DNA, the CDR3 is TGTGCCAGCAGTCCTGGACTCGCTACGGGAGGCTACACCTTC. Encoded protein: CASSPGLATGGYTF.

The chain links TRBV11-2 to TRBJ2-1; 8 bases are shared with TRBD2. V lost 3 bases, J lost 4 bases, and 11 bases stayed unmatched. Germline CDR1 and CDR2: SGHAT and FQNNGV. This CDR3 has 17 residues. CDR3 coding DNA: TGTGCCAGCAGCTTCGCGGGGGGACTAGGGATTTACAATGAGCAGTTCTTC. It yields the protein CASSFAGGLGIYNEQFF.

The table lists this clone with a count of one. The chain recombines TRBV6-6 with TRBJ2-1; 7 positions match TRBD2. CDR3 length equals 13 residues. Germline loops: CDR1 MNHNY, CDR2 SVGAGI (reference sequence). V was clipped by 11 bases and J by 12 bases; unmatched bases: 16. The CDR3 is CAVAAGDGIRQFF. The CDR3 nucleotides are TGTGCCGTCGCCGCGGGGGATGGCATCAGGCAGTTCTTC.

This chain links TRBV13 with TRBJ2-1; TRBD2 matches at 10 bases. V shed 4 bases and J 1 base; nucleotides not matched to a gene: 13. Germline CDR1 and CDR2: PRHDT and FYEKMQ (reference sequence). CDR3 length: 19 amino acids. The CDR3 coding sequence is TGTGCCAGCAGCTCCAAGGGGGGGCTAGCGGGAGTATCCTACAATGAGCAGTTCTTC. Protein sequence: CASSSKGGLAGVSYNEQFF.

The rearrangement joins TRBV6-5 to TRBJ2-7; no firm D call. This CDR3 comprises 14 residues. Germline CDR1 MNHEY, CDR2 SVGAGI. Trimming left V 3 bases short and J 3 bases short, with 12 bases between. The CDR3 DNA reads TGTGCCAGCAGTTATATTGGGCTCAGCTACGAGCAGTACTTC. Its translation is CASSYIGLSYEQYF.

This chain links TRBV9 with TRBJ1-3; 12 bases match TRBD1. The V segment lost 2 bases and the J segment 4 bases; nucleotides outside the gene matches: 4. Per germline, CDR1 SGDLS and CDR2 YYNGEE. The CDR3 extends over 16 amino acids. The CDR3 region is CASSVGQGAGGNTIYF. The CDR3 DNA follows: TGTGCCAGCAGCGTGGGACAGGGGGCTGGAGGAAACACCATATATTTT.